This TCR beta chain was profiled in a study of human T cells and chemical hapten exposure. Study in general: Doses of diphenylcyclopropenone went to the patients' scalps weekly throughout the approximately 22-week study.

Time point here: pre-sensitization, week 0. Indicated treatment: therapeutic diphenylcyclopropenone sensitization with weekly scalp DPC. Blood draws came first, before each patch test. Per the original data handling: Per sample, the median was roughly 96,000 TCRs, with values from about 24,000 to 680,000. Via MiXCR, TCRdb re-called the RACE reads, giving one row per CDR3 protein. The V and J calls shown here were made by TCRdb, not taken from the authors' results. The sample lists about 350,000 distinct CDR3 sequences, 4.5% to 5.5% occurring once. There are a few counts of this clonotype. Germline CDR1 is MNHEY and CDR2 is SVGEGT. The CDR3 has 17 residues. Trimming removed 6 bases from V and 0 bases from J, with 18 bases in between.

The specimen comprised whole blood, sampled in connection with sensitization to the hapten diphenylcyclopropenone (DPC). This clonotype originated in a woman under 30 with alopecia areata. Some clones in this sample may be carry-over from other donors' samples. The chain has TRBV6-2 or TRBV6-3 and TRBJ2-1; D may match TRBD1 or TRBD2 (5 bases each). DNA of the CDR3: TGTGCCAGCAGCCAACGGGGCGGGCCGCGCTCCTACAATGAGCAGTTCTTC. It specifies CASSQRGGPRSYNEQFF.